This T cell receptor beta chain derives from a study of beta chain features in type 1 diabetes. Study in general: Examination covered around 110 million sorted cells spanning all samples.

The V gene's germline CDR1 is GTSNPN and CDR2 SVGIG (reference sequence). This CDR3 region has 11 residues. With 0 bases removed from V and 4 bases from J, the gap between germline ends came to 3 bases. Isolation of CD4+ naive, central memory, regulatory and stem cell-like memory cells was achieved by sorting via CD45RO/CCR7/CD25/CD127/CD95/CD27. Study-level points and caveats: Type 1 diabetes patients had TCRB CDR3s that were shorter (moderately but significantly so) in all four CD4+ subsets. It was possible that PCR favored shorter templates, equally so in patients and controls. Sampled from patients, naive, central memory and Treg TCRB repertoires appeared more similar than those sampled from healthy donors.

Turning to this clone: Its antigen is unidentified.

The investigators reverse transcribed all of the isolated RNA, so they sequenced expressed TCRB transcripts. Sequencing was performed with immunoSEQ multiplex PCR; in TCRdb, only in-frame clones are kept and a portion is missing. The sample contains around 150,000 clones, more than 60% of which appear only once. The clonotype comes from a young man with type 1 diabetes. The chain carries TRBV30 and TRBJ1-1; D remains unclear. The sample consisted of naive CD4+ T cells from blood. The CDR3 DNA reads TGTGCCTGGAGTGTACTCACTGAAGCTTTCTTT. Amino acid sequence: CAWSVLTEAFF.